A few counts support the clone carrying this T cell receptor beta chain. These data belong to a study of TIL therapy for anti-PD-1-resistant metastatic lung cancer. On the study more broadly: Tumors carried a median approximately 1.6 non-synonymous mutations per megabase.

The libraries were made with immunoSEQ v3. Each library reached 1.9 million or so read pairs, or 5-6 million at deep level. Sequencing used immunoSEQ multiplex PCR; TCRdb keeps in-frame clones, though not all of them. Seen here are roughly 60,000 clones, less than 85% observed once, and the top ten hold around 1.7%. This CDR3 is 14 amino acids long. Time point specified: pre-treatment sample, taken before nivolumab and TIL therapy. This clonotype was obtained from a person aged 25 to 85 with non-small cell lung cancer. V is TRBV21-1 and J is TRBJ2-7; TRBD1 is the table's D call, not checked against the DNA. TRBV21-1 is listed as a pseudogene. The sequencing here drew on blood, taken at baseline. DNA for the CDR3: TGTGCCAGCAGCTCTCGACAGAGATCCTACGAGCAGTACTTC. Translating gives CASSSRQRSYEQYF.